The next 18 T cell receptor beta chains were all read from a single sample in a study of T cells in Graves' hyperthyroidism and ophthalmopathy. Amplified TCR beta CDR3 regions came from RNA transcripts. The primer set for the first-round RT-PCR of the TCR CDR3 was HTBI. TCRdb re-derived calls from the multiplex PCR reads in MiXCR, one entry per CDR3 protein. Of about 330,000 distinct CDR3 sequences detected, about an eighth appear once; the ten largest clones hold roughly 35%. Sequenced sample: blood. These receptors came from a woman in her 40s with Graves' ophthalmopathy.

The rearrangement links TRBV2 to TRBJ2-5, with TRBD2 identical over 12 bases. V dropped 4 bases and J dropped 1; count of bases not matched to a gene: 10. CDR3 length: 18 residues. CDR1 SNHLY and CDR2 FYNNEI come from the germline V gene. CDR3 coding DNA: TGTGCCAGCAGTGGGACTAGCGGGACCGGAGATCCCCAAGAGACCCAGTACTTC. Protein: CASSGTSGTGDPQETQYF.

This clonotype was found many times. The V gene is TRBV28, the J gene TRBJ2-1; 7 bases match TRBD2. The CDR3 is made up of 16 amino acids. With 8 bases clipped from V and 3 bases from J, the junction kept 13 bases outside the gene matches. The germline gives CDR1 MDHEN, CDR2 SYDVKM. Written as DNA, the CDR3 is TGTGCCAGCTATCTCGCTGGGCTAGCGGACTACAATGAGCAGTTCTTC. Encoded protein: CASYLAGLADYNEQFF. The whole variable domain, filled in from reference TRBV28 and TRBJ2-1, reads DVKVTQSSRYLVKRTGEKVFLECVQDMDHENMFWYRQDPGLGLRLIYFSYDVKMKEKGDIPEGYSVSREKKERFSLILESASTNQTSMYLCASYLAGLADYNEQFFGPGTRLTVL.

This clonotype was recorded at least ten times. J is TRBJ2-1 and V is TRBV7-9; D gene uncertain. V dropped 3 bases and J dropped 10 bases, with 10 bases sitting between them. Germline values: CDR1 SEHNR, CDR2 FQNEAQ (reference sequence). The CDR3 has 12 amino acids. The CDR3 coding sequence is TGTGCCAGCAGCTTCCAGGTGTGGGAGCAGTTCTTC. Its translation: CASSFQVWEQFF.

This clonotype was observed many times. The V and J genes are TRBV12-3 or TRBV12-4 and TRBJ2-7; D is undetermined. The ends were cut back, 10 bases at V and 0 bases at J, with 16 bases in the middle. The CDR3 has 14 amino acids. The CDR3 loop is CATAPGYSSYEQYF. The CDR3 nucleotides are TGTGCCACCGCGCCCGGGTATAGCTCCTACGAGCAGTACTTC.

CDR3 region: CSATQYYEQFF. For the CDR3, the DNA is TGCAGTGCTACGCAATACTATGAGCAGTTCTTC. The V gene is TRBV20-1, the J gene TRBJ2-1; D unresolved. The CDR3 loop spans 11 amino acids. Germline CDR1 is DFQATT and CDR2 is SNEGSKA (reference sequence). With 4 bases removed from V and 8 bases from J, the gap between germline ends came to 9 bases.

The CDR3 region has the DNA TGTGCCAGCACCGAGGTGGCGGGCGAGCAGTACTTC. Its protein product is CASTEVAGEQYF. The chain is built from TRBV6-2 or TRBV6-3 and TRBJ2-7; weak D call: TRBD2 (5 bases). Germline V gives CDR1 MNHEY, CDR2 SVGEGT. Deletions cut 7 bases from V and 6 bases from J, with 13 bases between. The CDR3 has 12 amino acids.

The CDR3 loop reads CASSSGHQETQYF. The DNA of the CDR3 is TGTGCCAGCAGCTCCGGGCATCAAGAGACCCAGTACTTC. The rearrangement links TRBV7-9 to TRBJ2-5; no clear D gene. This CDR3 spans 13 amino acids. V was cut by 4 bases and J by 2 bases, with 8 bases left in between. CDR1 and CDR2 (germline): SEHNR, FQNEAQ (reference sequence).

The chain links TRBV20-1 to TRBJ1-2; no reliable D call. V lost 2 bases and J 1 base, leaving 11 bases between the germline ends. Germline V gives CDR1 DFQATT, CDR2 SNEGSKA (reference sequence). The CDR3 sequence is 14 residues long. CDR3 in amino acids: CSARPLTGNYGYTF. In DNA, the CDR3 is TGCAGTGCTAGACCGCTTACTGGTAACTATGGCTACACCTTC.

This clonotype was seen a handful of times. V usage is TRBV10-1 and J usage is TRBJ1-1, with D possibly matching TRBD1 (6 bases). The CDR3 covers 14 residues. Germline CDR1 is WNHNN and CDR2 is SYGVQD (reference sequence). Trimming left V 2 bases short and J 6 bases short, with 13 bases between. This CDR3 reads CASSEVSGVAEAFF. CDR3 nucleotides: TGCGCCAGCAGTGAGGTCTCAGGGGTCGCTGAAGCTTTCTTT.

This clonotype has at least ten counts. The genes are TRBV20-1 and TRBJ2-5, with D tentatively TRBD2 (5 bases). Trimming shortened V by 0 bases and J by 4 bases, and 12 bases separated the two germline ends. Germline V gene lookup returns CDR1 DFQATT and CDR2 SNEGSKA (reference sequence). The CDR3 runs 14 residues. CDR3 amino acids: CSARDDGIGETQYF. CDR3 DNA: TGCAGTGCTAGAGATGACGGGATCGGAGAGACCCAGTACTTC.

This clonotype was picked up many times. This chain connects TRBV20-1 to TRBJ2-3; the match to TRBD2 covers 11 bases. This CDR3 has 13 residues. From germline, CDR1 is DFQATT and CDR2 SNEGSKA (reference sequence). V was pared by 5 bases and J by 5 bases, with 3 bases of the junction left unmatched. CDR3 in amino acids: CSAGTSGGDTQYF. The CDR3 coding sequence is TGCAGTGCTGGGACTAGCGGAGGAGATACGCAGTATTTT.

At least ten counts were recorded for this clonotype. The DNA for the CDR3 is TGTGCCAGCAGAATAACTGAGGGGATTAGCAATCAGCCCCAGCATTTT. Translated, it gives CASRITEGISNQPQHF. This chain uses TRBV2 with TRBJ1-5, with D perhaps TRBD1 (5 bases). Trimming stripped 6 bases from V and 0 bases from J, with 15 bases between. Germline CDR1 reads SNHLY; CDR2 reads FYNNEI. This CDR3 has 16 amino acids.

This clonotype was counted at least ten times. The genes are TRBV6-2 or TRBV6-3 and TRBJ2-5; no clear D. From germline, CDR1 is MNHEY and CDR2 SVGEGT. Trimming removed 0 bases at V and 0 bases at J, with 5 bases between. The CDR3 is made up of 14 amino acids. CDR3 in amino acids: CASSYSKYQETQYF. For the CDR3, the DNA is TGTGCCAGCAGTTACTCGAAGTACCAAGAGACCCAGTACTTC.

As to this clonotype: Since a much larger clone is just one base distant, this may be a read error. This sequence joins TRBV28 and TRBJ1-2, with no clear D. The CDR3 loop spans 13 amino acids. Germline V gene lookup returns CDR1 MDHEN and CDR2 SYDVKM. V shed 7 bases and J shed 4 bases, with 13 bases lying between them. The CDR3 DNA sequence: TGTGCCAGCATGATGCCAGACTCCTATGGCTACACCTTC. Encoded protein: CASMMPDSYGYTF.

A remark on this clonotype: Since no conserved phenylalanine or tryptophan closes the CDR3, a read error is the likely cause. The CDR3 bases are TGCGCCAGCAGCCATCCTGACACCGGGGAGCTGTTTTCT. Its translation: CASSHPDTGELFS. The V and J genes are TRBV4-1 and TRBJ2-2; D not resolved. CDR1 and CDR2 from the germline V gene are MGHRA and YSYEKL. V lost 3 bases, J lost 3 bases, and 5 bases lay in between. The CDR3 contains 13 residues.

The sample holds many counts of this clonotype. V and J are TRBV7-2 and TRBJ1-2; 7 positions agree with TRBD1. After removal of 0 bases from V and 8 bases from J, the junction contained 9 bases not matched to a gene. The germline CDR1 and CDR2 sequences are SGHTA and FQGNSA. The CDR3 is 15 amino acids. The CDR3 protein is CASSLAGTVLGGYTF. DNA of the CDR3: TGTGCCAGCAGCTTAGCAGGGACAGTCCTGGGGGGCTACACCTTC.

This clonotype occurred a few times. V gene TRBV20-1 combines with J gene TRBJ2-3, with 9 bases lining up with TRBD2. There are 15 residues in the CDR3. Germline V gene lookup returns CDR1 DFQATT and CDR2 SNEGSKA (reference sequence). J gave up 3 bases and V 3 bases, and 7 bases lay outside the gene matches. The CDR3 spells CSASPLAGRTDTQYF. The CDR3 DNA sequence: TGCAGTGCTAGTCCCCTAGCGGGACGAACAGATACGCAGTATTTT.

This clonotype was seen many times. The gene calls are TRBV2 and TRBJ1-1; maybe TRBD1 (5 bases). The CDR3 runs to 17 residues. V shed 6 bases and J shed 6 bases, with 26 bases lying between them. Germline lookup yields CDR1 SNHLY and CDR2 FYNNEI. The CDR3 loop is CASSDRGTLGLVAEAFF. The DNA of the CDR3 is TGTGCCAGCAGCGACCGCGGGACTTTGGGGTTAGTTGCTGAAGCTTTCTTT.